Each of the 10 T cell receptor beta chains below was sequenced from the same sample in a study of blood T cell repertoires in COVID-19. Sequencing used immunoSEQ multiplex PCR; TCRdb keeps in-frame clones, though not all of them. The table lists 83,000 or so clones, around 87% of them singletons. The sample consisted of peripheral blood. These receptors all come from a man older than 75 with active or convalescent COVID-19.

The V call is TRBV6-6, the J call TRBJ2-7; 7 bases are shared with TRBD2. Looked up from germline, CDR1 is MNHNY and CDR2 is SVGAGI (reference sequence). This CDR3 has 12 amino acids. With V trimmed by 6 bases and J by 9 bases, 8 bases remained unmatched. The CDR3 nucleotides read TGTGCCAGCAGCCTAGGACTAGGAGGGCAGTACGTC. Translated, it gives CASSLGLGGQYV.

V and J are TRBV5-1 and TRBJ1-5; a weak D match, TRBD1 (5 bases). The CDR3 covers 15 residues. Germline V gene data show CDR1 as SGHRS and CDR2 as YFSETQ. The V end was cut by 4 bases, the J end by 1 base, with 12 bases between. CDR3 bases: TGCGCCAGCAGCCCCTTGGGGCAAAGCAATCAGCCCCAGCATTTT. It translates to CASSPLGQSNQPQHF.

J is TRBJ1-2 and V is TRBV5-8; maybe TRBD1 (6 bases). V lost 3 bases and J lost 8, with 11 bases in between. The CDR3 is made up of 12 amino acids. Germline V gives CDR1 SGHTS, CDR2 YDEGEE. The CDR3 region is CASSSTGVGYTF. CDR3 coding DNA: TGTGCCAGCAGCTCGACAGGCGTCGGCTACACCTTC.

The V and J genes are TRBV6-6 and TRBJ2-3; the match to TRBD1 covers 9 bases. Trimming at V came to 5 bases and at J to 4 bases, leaving 4 bases not matched to a gene. The CDR3 has 14 residues. The germline CDR1 and CDR2 sequences are MNHNY and SVGAGI (reference sequence). CDR3 bases: TGTGCCAGCAGTCGACAGGGGGACCCAGATACGCAGTATTTT. Amino acid sequence: CASSRQGDPDTQYF.

The chain combines TRBV5-6 with TRBJ2-3; TRBD2 agrees at 10 bases. The CDR3 is 17 residues long. V lost 0 bases to trimming and J lost 0 bases; unmatched junction nucleotides: 4. In germline, CDR1 is SGHDT, CDR2 YYEEEE. CDR3 protein: CASSLATSGISTDTQYF. CDR3 bases: TGTGCCAGCAGCTTGGCTACTAGCGGGATTAGCACAGATACGCAGTATTTT.

The chain links TRBV28 to TRBJ2-3, with 9 bases lining up with TRBD1. CDR1 is MDHEN and CDR2 is SYDVKM in the germline V gene. The CDR3 covers 14 residues. After removal of 8 bases from V and 3 bases from J, the junction contained 6 bases not matched to a gene. The CDR3 here is CASRQGVYTDTQYF. For the CDR3, the DNA is TGTGCCAGCCGACAGGGGGTCTATACAGATACGCAGTATTTT. Variable domain in full (rest from reference TRBV28 and TRBJ2-3): DVKVTQSSRYLVKRTGEKVFLECVQDMDHENMFWYRQDPGLGLRLIYFSYDVKMKEKGDIPEGYSVSREKKERFSLILESASTNQTSMYLCASRQGVYTDTQYFGPGTRLTVL.

The rearrangement joins TRBV7-2 to TRBJ2-7; a possible D gene is TRBD1 (5 bases). The CDR3 sequence is 13 residues long. V gave up 6 bases and J gave up 5 bases, with 14 bases separating them. CDR1 is SGHTA and CDR2 is FQGNSA in the germline V gene. CDR3 amino acids: CASRAAGLHEQYV. CDR3 sequence (DNA): TGTGCCAGCAGGGCCGCAGGGTTGCACGAGCAGTACGTC.

This chain connects TRBV2 to TRBJ1-3; the match to TRBD1 covers 7 bases. The V segment lost 6 bases and the J segment 0 bases; nucleotides outside the gene matches: 8. CDR1 is SNHLY, CDR2 FYNNEI, per germline. The CDR3 covers 16 residues. The CDR3 bases are TGTGCCAGCAGCGAGGGACAGATTTCCTCTGGAAACACCATATATTTT. Its translation: CASSEGQISSGNTIYF.

J is TRBJ2-3 and V is TRBV4-1; TRBD1 matches at 8 bases. This CDR3 is built from 15 residues. Trimming at V came to 4 bases and at J to 3 bases, leaving 6 bases not matched to a gene. CDR1 MGHRA and CDR2 YSYEKL come from the germline V gene. CDR3 protein: CASSRDRDRTDTQYF. CDR3 bases: TGCGCCAGCAGCCGAGACCGGGACAGGACAGATACGCAGTATTTT.

The chain couples TRBV28 to TRBJ1-6; 9 nucleotides match TRBD1. The J segment lost 6 bases and the V segment lost 8 bases, leaving 2 bases of the junction unmatched. Germline CDR1 MDHEN, CDR2 SYDVKM. There are 13 residues in the CDR3. For the CDR3, the DNA is TGTGCCAGCGGGACAGGGATTAATTCACCCCTCCACTTT. Translating it yields CASGTGINSPLHF. Full variable domain (remainder filled in from reference TRBV28 and TRBJ1-6): DVKVTQSSRYLVKRTGEKVFLECVQDMDHENMFWYRQDPGLGLRLIYFSYDVKMKEKGDIPEGYSVSREKKERFSLILESASTNQTSMYLCASGTGINSPLHFGNGTRLTVT.